A selection of T cell receptor beta chains follows, all from one sample in a study of blood T cell repertoires in COVID-19. Here immunoSEQ multiplex PCR was the method, and the copy in TCRdb shows in-frame clones only, minus some. Of roughly 61,000 clones listed, roughly 84% are singletons. The material sequenced was peripheral blood. All receptors come from a middle-aged man with active COVID-19. Each CDR3 is given with its conserved first and last residue. The D gene is left open where the match is weak. Only part of the rows carry a size: once, few, many, or a class if the clone is expanded.

v_call,clone_size,d_call,j_call,cdr3_nt,cdr3_aa
TRBV20-1,.,.,TRBJ2-1,TGCAGTGCTACTGACAGGGCCGAAAGTCAGCGGGTGGGACAGTTCTTC,CSATDRAESQRVGQFF
TRBV7-6,.,TRBD2,TRBJ2-5,TGTGCCAGCAGCTTAGTGGGAGGGTACCAAGAGACCCAGTACTTC,CASSLVGGYQETQYF
TRBV9,.,.,TRBJ2-3,TGTGCCAGCAGCGTAGCTACGGGTCTCACAGATACGCAGTATTTT,CASSVATGLTDTQYF
TRBV19,few,.,TRBJ2-7,TGTGCCAGTGCCTGGGACAAGAGCTCCTACGAGCAGTACTTC,CASAWDKSSYEQYF
TRBV5-1,few,TRBD1,TRBJ2-1,TGCGCCAGCAGCCCGCAGACAGGGGGCAGGGATGAGCAGTTCTTC,CASSPQTGGRDEQFF
TRBV7-3,.,TRBD2,TRBJ2-5,TGTGCCAGCAGCTTGCTAGCGGGCGAAGAGACCCAGTACTTC,CASSLLAGEETQYF
TRBV7-8,.,TRBD1,TRBJ2-1,TGTGCCAGCAGCTCCCGGGGGACAGGAGAGCAGTTCTTC,CASSSRGTGEQFF
TRBV7-2,.,.,TRBJ2-1,TGTGCCAGCAGCTTTCCAGCGGGCCGCGGTGAGCAGTTCTTC,CASSFPAGRGEQFF
TRBV7-9,.,.,TRBJ1-5,TGTGCCAGCAGCAAAGTTCCCGCAGGGCCCCAGCATTTT,CASSKVPAGPQHF
TRBV4-1,.,.,TRBJ2-5,TGCGCCAGCAGTAGGGGGAGAGAGACCCAGTACTTC,CASSRGRETQYF
TRBV5-6,.,TRBD1,TRBJ1-5,TGTGCCAGCAGCTCCATGAGTGGGGACAGGGGGTTTAGCAATCAGCCCCAGCATTTT,CASSSMSGDRGFSNQPQHF
TRBV28,.,TRBD2,TRBJ2-7,TGTGCCAGCAGTCTCTACCCTCGGACTAGCGGGAGCTACGAGCAGTACTTC,CASSLYPRTSGSYEQYF
TRBV2,.,.,TRBJ1-2,TGTGCCAGCAGCCCCTCCCGGGATTTAGTTAACTATGGCTACACCTTC,CASSPSRDLVNYGYTF